This T cell receptor (beta chain) derives from a study of T cell responses to AZD1222 COVID-19 vaccine. Findings and limits, study-wide: In a largely white British group with more females than males, clonal diversity was possibly underestimated. Unmutated variant regions are reportedly targeted by nearly half of spike-specific TCRs. Spike-specific TCR breadth rose after two AZD1222 doses, and depth rose as well. Scientists sampled the repertoires only once the peak T cell response had passed.

Worth noting for this clone: Its antigen is not identified.

Trimming took 0 bases from V and 4 from J, leaving 14 bases between them. The CDR3 is made up of 15 amino acids. CDR1 and CDR2 (germline): SGDLS, YYNGEE. This table comes from immunoSEQ multiplex PCR, and its TCRdb copy is limited to in-frame clones, with some not included. The sample lists over 45,000 clones; about 90% were seen once. The sequence was obtained from an adult in good health. The chain links TRBV9 to TRBJ2-7, with D possibly being TRBD1 (6 bases). The sequences come from peripheral blood, collected on day 0 of AZD1222 vaccination. CDR3 region: CASSVGAGVLYEQYF. DNA of the CDR3: TGTGCCAGCAGCGTAGGCGCAGGGGTTCTTTACGAGCAGTACTTC.